The rows below give T cell receptor beta chains drawn from one sample of a study of blood T cell repertoires in COVID-19. Data came from immunoSEQ multiplex PCR; TCRdb stores just in-frame clones and leaves some out. The sample shows some 72,000 clones, around 88% of them seen only once. The sample was peripheral blood. The receptors shown here come from a man in his 60s with acute or convalescent COVID-19. Both conserved end residues are part of each CDR3. Each record gives: J gene, D gene, V gene, clone size, CDR3 DNA, CDR3 protein. The D gene is left open where the match is weak. The size field is filled for only some rows; it gives once, few, many or a size class.

TRBJ2-1,TRBD2,TRBV18,.,TGTGCCAGCTCGCGGCCGGGACTAGCGGGAGAAGAGCAGTTCTTC,CASSRPGLAGEEQFF
TRBJ1-1,.,TRBV5-6,.,TGTGCCAGCAGCTTATTACAGGGATCCAACACTGAAGCTTTCTTT,CASSLLQGSNTEAFF
TRBJ1-1,.,TRBV2,few,TGTGCCAGCAGTGATCGGGTCGGCACCCTACTGAACACTGAAGCTTTCTTT,CASSDRVGTLLNTEAFF
TRBJ1-4,.,TRBV30,.,TGTGCCTGGAGTAAGGCGGATTTGGAAAAACTGTTTTTT,CAWSKADLEKLFF
TRBJ2-1,TRBD2,TRBV3-1/TRBV3-2,.,TGTGCCAGCAGCCAAGAGAGAGGTGCGGGAGGGACCAATGAGCAGTTCTTC,CASSQERGAGGTNEQFF
TRBJ1-1,.,TRBV5-1,.,TGCGCCAGCAGCTTGGGTTCCATGAACACTGAAGCTTTCTTT,CASSLGSMNTEAFF
TRBJ2-3,.,TRBV5-1,.,TGCGCCAGCAGCTTGGGACGGGGGAACACAGATACGCAGTATTTT,CASSLGRGNTDTQYF
TRBJ1-3,TRBD1,TRBV5-1,.,TGCGCCAGCAGCTTGGAACAGGGGAGAAACACCATATATTTT,CASSLEQGRNTIYF
TRBJ1-4,TRBD1,TRBV18,.,TGTGCCAGCTCACCTAGGTTCGGGACAGGGAATGAAAAACTGTTTTTT,CASSPRFGTGNEKLFF
TRBJ1-2,TRBD1,TRBV5-6,.,TGTGCCAGCAGCCCGGACAGGATCAATGGCTACACCTTC,CASSPDRINGYTF
TRBJ2-7,TRBD1,TRBV6-5,.,TGTGCCAGCAGTTACATGGACAGGGGTACCGAGCAGTACTTC,CASSYMDRGTEQYF
TRBJ1-3,.,TRBV5-6,.,TGTGCCAGCAGCCCTCAACTCGCTGGAAACACCATATATTTT,CASSPQLAGNTIYF
TRBJ2-1,TRBD2,TRBV14,.,TGTGCCAGCAGCCAAGCTAGCGGGAGATCCGACAATGAGCAGTTCTTC,CASSQASGRSDNEQFF
TRBJ2-5,TRBD2,TRBV3-1/TRBV3-2,.,TGTGCCAGCAGGACTAGCGCCGCTGGAGAGACCCAGTACTTC,CASRTSAAGETQYF
TRBJ1-2,.,TRBV19,once,TGTGCCAGTAGTATCAGTCAGGACTATGGCTACACCTTC,CASSISQDYGYTF
TRBJ2-5,TRBD2,TRBV4-1,.,TGCGCCAGCAGCCAAGCCCTAGCGGGGGGTAGGGAGACCCAGTACTTC,CASSQALAGGRETQYF
TRBJ1-4,TRBD1,TRBV25-1,.,TGTGCCAGCAGTGAGGGAGGGACAGGGAATGAAAAACTGTTTTTT,CASSEGGTGNEKLFF
TRBJ1-6,.,TRBV29-1,.,TGCAGCGCCCAGGACGGGAGCTCCTATAATTCACCCCTCCACTTT,CSAQDGSSYNSPLHF
TRBJ1-5,TRBD1,TRBV24-1,.,TGTGCCACCAGTGATTCCCGGACAGGGGACCAGCCCCAGCATTTT,CATSDSRTGDQPQHF
TRBJ2-5,TRBD2,TRBV9,once,TGTGCCAGCAGCTCGGGACTAGCGGGGGGCCAAGAGACCCAGTACTTC,CASSSGLAGGQETQYF
TRBJ1-1,TRBD1,TRBV30,.,TGTGCCTGGAGTGGAGGCAGGGGGCACCTGAACACTGAAGCTTTCTTT,CAWSGGRGHLNTEAFF
TRBJ2-6,TRBD1,TRBV7-8,.,TGTGCCAGCAGCTTGACAGGGGCCGGGGCCAACGTCCTGACTTTC,CASSLTGAGANVLTF
TRBJ1-3,.,TRBV6-4,.,TGTGCCAGCAGTGACCTCAGGGTAAGCTCTGGAAACACCATATATTTT,CASSDLRVSSGNTIYF
TRBJ2-3,TRBD2,TRBV5-1,.,TGCGCCAGCAGCCCGGGGGGGCAGGGAATAGATACGCAGTATTTT,CASSPGGQGIDTQYF
TRBJ2-3,.,TRBV11-1,.,TGTGCCAGCAGCTTTCAGCCAGGGTCAGATACGCAGTATTTT,CASSFQPGSDTQYF
TRBJ2-7,.,TRBV10-2,.,TGCGCCAGCAGTGTGGGCGCATACGAGCAGTACTTC,CASSVGAYEQYF
TRBJ2-7,TRBD1,TRBV5-4,once,TGTGCCAGCAGCAGAACCGGGACAGGGACTTACGAGCAGTACTTC,CASSRTGTGTYEQYF
TRBJ1-2,TRBD1,TRBV29-1,.,TGCAGCGTTTATTTACAGGGGACTAACTATGGCTACACCTTC,CSVYLQGTNYGYTF
TRBJ1-2,.,TRBV10-2,.,TGCGCCAGCAGTGAGTGGGGGGGAGACTATGGCTACACCTTC,CASSEWGGDYGYTF
TRBJ2-7,TRBD2,TRBV27,.,TGTGCCAGCAGTACGGGACTAGGTTACGAGCAGTACTTC,CASSTGLGYEQYF
TRBJ2-1,TRBD2,TRBV5-5,.,TGTGCCAGCAGTCGATCGGTAGCGGGGAATAACAATGAGCAGTTCTTC,CASSRSVAGNNNEQFF
TRBJ1-1,.,TRBV29-1,once,TGCAGCGTTGAAGCCCCCTCTACTGAAGCTTTCTTT,CSVEAPSTEAFF
TRBJ2-1,.,TRBV10-1,.,TGCGCCAGCAGTGCAGGGATGATGTACAATGAGCAGTTCTTC,CASSAGMMYNEQFF
TRBJ2-3,TRBD1,TRBV18,.,TGTGCCAGCTCACCAGACAGGGGGAGCACAGATACGCAGTATTTT,CASSPDRGSTDTQYF
TRBJ1-2,TRBD1,TRBV27,.,TGTGCCAGCAGTTTTAAAGGGGGCGCACTAACGACCTTTGGCTACACCTTC,CASSFKGGALTTFGYTF
TRBJ1-1,.,TRBV5-8,.,TGTGCCAGCAGCCCCCCGAGATATGAAGCTTTCTTT,CASSPPRYEAFF
TRBJ1-2,.,TRBV28,.,TGTGCCAGCAGTCTCGGGACAATCTATGGCTACACCTTC,CASSLGTIYGYTF
TRBJ2-1,.,TRBV3-1/TRBV3-2,once,TGTGCCAGCAGCCAGGCGGGGCTCAATGAGCAGTTCTTC,CASSQAGLNEQFF
TRBJ1-1,TRBD1,TRBV3-1/TRBV3-2,.,TGTGCCAGCAGCCTTGGGACAGGGGGCGCCACTGAAGCTTTCTTT,CASSLGTGGATEAFF
TRBJ2-7,TRBD2,TRBV29-1,.,TGCAGCGTTGAAATGGCGGGAGTTGGAGAGCAGTACTTC,CSVEMAGVGEQYF
TRBJ1-4,.,TRBV7-9,.,TGTGCCAGCAGCTCGGGACTGTTGGAGTCAACTAATGAAAAACTGTTTTTT,CASSSGLLESTNEKLFF
TRBJ1-2,TRBD1,TRBV2,.,TGTGCCAGCAGTGAGGACAGGGGGTTGGAGGGCTACACCTTC,CASSEDRGLEGYTF
TRBJ2-7,.,TRBV5-1,.,TGCGCCAGCAGCTTGTTGGGACTGAGCTCCTACGAGCAGTACTTC,CASSLLGLSSYEQYF
TRBJ2-2,.,TRBV7-3,.,TGTGCCAGCAGCCGAAGGGGAGGGAACACCGGGGAGCTGTTTTTT,CASSRRGGNTGELFF
TRBJ2-7,TRBD2,TRBV24-1,.,TGTGCCACCAGCGGGGGGAGGGCCGAGCAGTACTTC,CATSGGRAEQYF
TRBJ1-6,TRBD1,TRBV25-1,.,TGTGCCAGCAGTGGGGCAGGGGGACCGTCACCCCTCCACTTT,CASSGAGGPSPLHF
TRBJ2-5,TRBD2,TRBV11-2,.,TGTGCCAGCAGCACCTGGACTAGCGGGAGTGGGGAGACCCAGTACTTC,CASSTWTSGSGETQYF
TRBJ2-3,.,TRBV6-2/TRBV6-3,.,TGTGCCAGCAGCCCAGGGGCTGATACGCAGTATTTT,CASSPGADTQYF
TRBJ2-5,TRBD2,TRBV29-1,.,TGCAGCGTTGAAGAGCCCGGGACTAGGAACTTC,CSVEEPGTRNF
TRBJ1-5,TRBD1,TRBV4-1,.,TGCGCCAGCAGGCTGACAGGGTTGGGGGATCAGCCCCAGCATTTT,CASRLTGLGDQPQHF
TRBJ2-5,.,TRBV19,.,TGTGCCAGTAGTATCGAGCGGGCGACTCCCTTGGAGACCCAGTACTTC,CASSIERATPLETQYF